This passage covers 18 T cell receptor beta chains from one sample sequenced in a study of early T cells in non-severe SARS-CoV-2 infection. TCRdb independently ran MiXCR on the 5' RACE reads; one entry per CDR3 protein. The sample has tens of thousands of distinct CDR3 sequences, around 13% seen once. The sample consisted of whole blood. These TCRs come from an adult who was a healthcare worker with PCR-confirmed SARS-CoV-2 infection or an uninfected control (not recorded which).

Ten or more counts support this clonotype. The chain links TRBV6-5 to TRBJ1-5; D unresolved. The CDR3 contains 15 residues. Germline values: CDR1 MNHEY, CDR2 SVGAGI. The V end was cut by 8 bases, the J end by 0 bases, with 14 bases between. The CDR3 sequence: CASCEGGYSNQPQHF. The CDR3 DNA is TGTGCCAGCTGTGAGGGTGGATATAGCAATCAGCCCCAGCATTTT.

J is TRBJ2-5 and V is TRBV28; TRBD1 matches 9 bases. CDR1 and CDR2 from the germline V gene are MDHEN and SYDVKM. V shed 6 bases, J shed 6 bases, and the junction held 14 bases outside the gene matches. This CDR3 has 16 amino acids. CDR3 nucleotide sequence: TGTGCCAGCAGCAACCACAGGGGGCGCGTCGTAAAGACCCAGTACTTC. Amino acids: CASSNHRGRVVKTQYF.

In its sample, this clonotype was seen many times. The chain couples TRBV20-1 to TRBJ1-3, with D perhaps TRBD1 (5 bases). This CDR3 spans 17 amino acids. V was trimmed by 0 bases and J by 6 bases, leaving 21 bases between them. Germline V gene lookup returns CDR1 DFQATT and CDR2 SNEGSKA (reference sequence). CDR3 protein: CSARDKEAEGLENTIYF. DNA of the CDR3: TGCAGTGCTAGAGATAAGGAGGCTGAGGGGCTGGAAAACACCATATATTTT.

Only a few counts were recorded for this clonotype. V and J are TRBV29-1 and TRBJ2-7, with 7 bases aligning to TRBD1. CDR3 length: 12 residues. The J segment lost 5 bases and the V segment lost 6 bases, leaving 7 bases of the junction unmatched. Germline values: CDR1 SQVTM, CDR2 ANQGSEA. The CDR3 nucleotides are TGCAGCGTCCCGACAGGGTACGACGAGCAGTACTTC. Protein sequence: CSVPTGYDEQYF.

In this sample, this clonotype turned up many times. CDR3 nucleotide sequence: TGCGCCAGCAGCTACCGGGACAGGGGCGAGCAGTACTTC. Translation gives CASSYRDRGEQYF. The genes are TRBV5-1 and TRBJ2-7; TRBD1 agrees at 10 bases. J gave up 6 bases and V 3 bases, and 3 bases lay outside the gene matches. Germline V gene lookup returns CDR1 SGHRS and CDR2 YFSETQ. CDR3 length: 13 residues. The complete variable domain, with remaining parts taken from reference TRBV5-1 and TRBJ2-7, reads KAGVTQTPRYLIKTRGQQVTLSCSPISGHRSVSWYQQTPGQGLQFLFEYFSETQRNKGNFPGRFSGRQFSNSRSEMNVSTLELGDSALYLCASSYRDRGEQYFGPGTRLTVT.

The rearrangement links TRBV7-3 to TRBJ2-1; 14 bases fit TRBD2. The CDR3 is made up of 18 amino acids. The V gene end was trimmed by 6 bases and the J gene end by 2 bases; junction bases not matched to a gene: 9. Germline V gene sequence: CDR1 SGHTA, CDR2 FQGTGA. The CDR3 DNA sequence: TGTGCCAGCAGTCTAGGACTAGCGGGAGGCACCACCTACAATGAGCAGTTCTTC. This gives the protein CASSLGLAGGTTYNEQFF.

The gene calls are TRBV7-2 and TRBJ2-5; a weak D match, TRBD2 (5 bases). V lost 3 bases and J lost 3, with 11 bases in between. CDR1 SGHTA and CDR2 FQGNSA come from the germline V gene. The CDR3 totals 14 residues. In nucleotides, the CDR3 is TGTGCCAGCAGCTTTTGGACGGGGAAAGAGACCCAGTACTTC. Encoded protein: CASSFWTGKETQYF. Looking up the rest from reference TRBV7-2 and TRBJ2-5 gives the full variable domain: GAGVSQSPSNKVTEKGKDVELRCDPISGHTALYWYRQSLGQGLEFLIYFQGNSAPDKSGLPSDRFSAERTGGSVSTLTIQRTQQEDSAVYLCASSFWTGKETQYFGPGTRLLVL.

The J gene is TRBJ2-7, the V gene TRBV5-5; D may be TRBD1 (5 bases). V lost 8 bases, J lost 3 bases, and 15 bases lay in between. The CDR3 extends over 13 amino acids. Germline CDR1 and CDR2: SGHKS and YYEKEE (reference sequence). CDR3 sequence: CASTGEYLYEQYF. The CDR3 nucleotides are TGTGCCAGTACAGGAGAATACCTCTACGAGCAGTACTTC.

The V gene is TRBV5-1, the J gene TRBJ2-5; D may match TRBD1 or TRBD2 (5 bases each). Germline CDR1 is SGHRS and CDR2 is YFSETQ. The ends were cut back, 5 bases at V and 3 bases at J, with 17 bases in the middle. This CDR3 region has 15 residues. CDR3 loop: CASSLTGTRKETQYF. The DNA for the CDR3 is TGCGCCAGCAGTCTTACCGGGACCCGCAAAGAGACCCAGTACTTC.

This clonotype was counted only a few times. This chain joins TRBV7-9 and TRBJ1-5; D is uncertain. V lost 0 bases, J lost 1 base, and 4 bases lay in between. The CDR3 spans 14 residues. Germline V lookup: CDR1 SEHNR, CDR2 FQNEAQ (reference sequence). In DNA, the CDR3 is TGTGCCAGCAGCTTAGCAGGGAGCAATCAGCCCCAGCATTTT. This translates into CASSLAGSNQPQHF.

The chain couples TRBV28 to TRBJ2-1, with D possibly TRBD2 on 6 matching bases. Trimming removed 8 bases at V and 7 bases at J, with 21 bases between. Per the germline V gene, CDR1 is MDHEN and CDR2 is SYDVKM. The CDR3 sequence is 15 residues long. CDR3 loop: CASLLGGNIRNEQFF. CDR3 in DNA: TGTGCCAGCCTACTAGGCGGGAACATAAGAAATGAGCAGTTCTTC.

This clonotype was recorded at least ten times. The chain recombines TRBV27 with TRBJ2-2, with 13 bases that match TRBD2. Germline V lookup: CDR1 MNHEY, CDR2 SMNVEV (reference sequence). The V and J ends lost 2 bases and 7 bases, in that order; junction bases with no gene match: 1. There are 15 residues in the CDR3. The DNA for the CDR3 is TGTGCCAGCAGTTTAAGACTAGCGGGAGGCGGGGAGCTGTTTTTT. Amino acid sequence: CASSLRLAGGGELFF.

This clonotype was counted only a few times. The chain employs TRBV6-2 or TRBV6-3 and TRBJ2-7; 15 bases fit TRBD2. This CDR3 spans 19 amino acids. J gave up 0 bases and V 5 bases, and 11 bases lay outside the gene matches. Germline V gives CDR1 MNHEY, CDR2 SVGEGT. CDR3 loop: CASSPGTSGGIVGSYEQYF. As DNA, the CDR3 is TGTGCCAGCAGTCCAGGGACTAGCGGGGGGATCGTTGGCTCCTACGAGCAGTACTTC.

The genes are TRBV11-1 and TRBJ2-7; 8 bases line up with TRBD1. Germline assignment: CDR1 SGHAT and CDR2 FQDESV (reference sequence). J gave up 5 bases and V 1 base, and 7 bases lay outside the gene matches. CDR3 length: 15 amino acids. This CDR3 reads CASSLVAGGADEQYF. The CDR3, as DNA: TGTGCCAGCAGCTTAGTCGCAGGGGGCGCGGACGAGCAGTACTTC.

Ten or more counts support this clonotype. The V and J genes are TRBV7-2 and TRBJ2-7; TRBD2 aligns across 10 bases. Per the germline V gene, CDR1 is SGHTA and CDR2 is FQGNSA. This CDR3 is 15 amino acids long. V shed 4 bases, J shed 7 bases, and the junction held 10 bases outside the gene matches. Here the CDR3 DNA reads TGTGCCAGCAGCTCATATTCAGCGGGGGGGCGTGAGCAGTACTTC. Residues: CASSSYSAGGREQYF.

This clonotype was found many times. V and J are TRBV5-1 and TRBJ2-1; 9 bases line up with TRBD2. The CDR3 contains 16 residues. The germline gives CDR1 SGHRS, CDR2 YFSETQ. J was trimmed by 7 bases and V by 0 bases; bases with no gene match: 8. CDR3 residues: CASSLAVNSGSNEQFF. CDR3 bases: TGCGCCAGCAGCTTGGCCGTGAATAGCGGGAGTAATGAGCAGTTCTTC.

The rearrangement links TRBV20-1 to TRBJ2-5; the D gene is possibly TRBD1 (5 bases). The germline V gene has CDR1 DFQATT and CDR2 SNEGSKA (reference sequence). The CDR3 has 13 amino acids. The germline V and J ends were trimmed by 1 base and 2 bases, with 8 bases remaining between them. CDR3 bases: TGCAGTGCTAGAGGGACAACTCAAGAGACCCAGTACTTC. Amino acid sequence: CSARGTTQETQYF.

Many counts were recorded for this clonotype. This sequence joins TRBV20-1 and TRBJ2-3; D may be TRBD1 or TRBD2 (5 bases each). V shed 0 bases and J shed 4 bases, with 11 bases lying between them. Germline V gene sequence: CDR1 DFQATT, CDR2 SNEGSKA (reference sequence). This CDR3 has 14 amino acids. Here the CDR3 reads CSARDFEGSDTQYF. The CDR3 DNA sequence: TGCAGTGCTAGAGATTTCGAGGGGTCAGATACGCAGTATTTT.